This is a list of T cell receptor beta chains from one sample in a study of CD8+ T cells in alopecia areata. Some clones are missing from TCRdb's copy, which holds only in-frame ones; the method was immunoSEQ multiplex PCR. Here the sample spans fewer than 250,000 clones, 35% to 40% being singletons. The specimen comprised CD4+ T cells sorted from blood, sampled at approximately week 31, from a patient treated with tofacitinib. The receptors shown here come from a human donor with alopecia areata. The CDR3 runs from the conserved cysteine through the conserved F or W. Fields, in order: D gene, J gene, V gene, clone size, CDR3 DNA, CDR3 protein. D genes are given only for firm matches. Only some rows state a clone size, as once, few, many or a class for expanded clones.

D: TRBD2; J: TRBJ2-7; V: TRBV29-1; size: NA; DNA: TGCAGCGTTGAAATCGATCTAGCGGGGACCATCGAGCAGTACTTC; CDR3: CSVEIDLAGTIEQYF
D: NA; J: TRBJ2-1; V: TRBV5-1; size: NA; DNA: TGCGCCAGCAGCTTGGCTGGCCCTTGGTTCTTC; CDR3: CASSLAGPWFF
D: TRBD1; J: TRBJ2-7; V: TRBV9; size: NA; DNA: TGTGCCAGCAGCGGCCGGGACAGCGACTACGAGCAGTACTTC; CDR3: CASSGRDSDYEQYF
D: TRBD1; J: TRBJ2-7; V: TRBV30; size: NA; DNA: TGTGCCTGGAGTCCCGGACAGGGCAGTAGGCAGTACTTC; CDR3: CAWSPGQGSRQYF
D: NA; J: TRBJ2-1; V: TRBV7-8; size: few; DNA: TGTGCCAGCAGCTTAGCAAGGGCTAGCGCCAATGAGCAGTTCTTC; CDR3: CASSLARASANEQFF
D: NA; J: TRBJ2-6; V: TRBV6-1; size: few; DNA: TGTGCCAGCACGGGGCGTGGGGCCAACGTCCTGACTTTC; CDR3: CASTGRGANVLTF
D: TRBD1; J: TRBJ1-2; V: TRBV27; size: once; DNA: TGTGCCAGCAGCCTGTGGGACAGGGGGCCAGGTGGCTACACCTTC; CDR3: CASSLWDRGPGGYTF
D: NA; J: TRBJ2-3; V: TRBV30; size: NA; DNA: TGTGCCTGGAGGACGGGACCAAGCACAGATACGCAGTATTTT; CDR3: CAWRTGPSTDTQYF
D: TRBD1; J: TRBJ1-1; V: TRBV29-1; size: NA; DNA: TGCAGCGTTGATAGACAGGGGTTCACTGAAGCTTTCTTT; CDR3: CSVDRQGFTEAFF
D: TRBD1; J: TRBJ1-2; V: TRBV7-2; size: once; DNA: TGTGCCAGCAGCCCAAGACCGGGACAGCTTAACTATGGCTACACCTTC; CDR3: CASSPRPGQLNYGYTF
D: NA; J: TRBJ1-1; V: TRBV30; size: NA; DNA: TGTGCCTGGGACTTGACAGGAACTGAAGCTTTCTTT; CDR3: CAWDLTGTEAFF
D: NA; J: TRBJ2-6; V: TRBV6-5; size: few; DNA: TGTGCCACCCTCCAATCCGGGGCCAACGTCCTGACTTTC; CDR3: CATLQSGANVLTF
D: NA; J: TRBJ1-1; V: TRBV29-1; size: once; DNA: TGCAGCGTTCGGGACCTAGGAACCGCTGAAGCTTTCTTT; CDR3: CSVRDLGTAEAFF
D: TRBD1; J: TRBJ2-7; V: TRBV4-2; size: NA; DNA: TGTGCCAGCAGCCAAGTGACAGGGGTGGGTTACGAGCAGTACTTC; CDR3: CASSQVTGVGYEQYF
D: NA; J: TRBJ1-2; V: TRBV18; size: NA; DNA: TGTGCCAGCTCACGGGAAGGGGGAGGTTACGGCTACACCTTC; CDR3: CASSREGGGYGYTF
D: NA; J: TRBJ1-2; V: TRBV14; size: NA; DNA: TGTGCCAGCAGCCAAGATCAGAACAGGTTGAATGGCTACACCTTC; CDR3: CASSQDQNRLNGYTF
D: TRBD1; J: TRBJ1-5; V: TRBV10-3; size: few; DNA: TGTGCCATCAGGGGACAGGGCAAGTCCCAGCATTTT; CDR3: CAIRGQGKSQHF
D: NA; J: TRBJ1-2; V: TRBV20-1; size: NA; DNA: TGCAGTGCTAGTGATGGCTACACCTTC; CDR3: CSASDGYTF
D: NA; J: TRBJ2-4; V: TRBV5-6; size: few; DNA: TGTGCCAGCAGCCGGGGTGGAGGCAGGAGGGACATTCAGTACTTC; CDR3: CASSRGGGRRDIQYF
D: NA; J: TRBJ1-2; V: TRBV29-1; size: few; DNA: TGCAGCGTTATCGCACGGACAGAGATCTATGGCTACACCTTC; CDR3: CSVIARTEIYGYTF
D: NA; J: TRBJ1-2; V: TRBV30; size: few; DNA: TGTGCCTGGAATTTGGAGGGGGTAGTCTATGGCTACACCTTC; CDR3: CAWNLEGVVYGYTF
D: NA; J: TRBJ2-7; V: TRBV5-1; size: few; DNA: TGCGCCAGCAGCTTGAGCCAGGCTACGACTTACGAGCAGTACTTC; CDR3: CASSLSQATTYEQYF
D: NA; J: TRBJ1-1; V: TRBV6-1; size: many; DNA: TGTGCCAGCAGGCTACAGGGGAACACTGAAGCTTTCTTT; CDR3: CASRLQGNTEAFF
D: NA; J: TRBJ1-2; V: TRBV6-5; size: NA; DNA: TGTGCCAGCAGTTACGGCGGACAGCGCAACTATGGCTACACCTTC; CDR3: CASSYGGQRNYGYTF
D: TRBD1; J: TRBJ1-2; V: TRBV25-1; size: NA; DNA: TGTGCCAGCACCGGGACAGCACCGTCTAACTATGGCTACACCTTC; CDR3: CASTGTAPSNYGYTF
D: NA; J: TRBJ2-2; V: TRBV2; size: NA; DNA: TGTGCCAGCACAGGACAGTCGAACACCGGGGAGCTGTTTTTT; CDR3: CASTGQSNTGELFF
D: NA; J: TRBJ1-6; V: TRBV28; size: NA; DNA: TGTGCCAGCAGTTTAGATATGGTACCCCTCCACTTT; CDR3: CASSLDMVPLHF
D: NA; J: TRBJ2-1; V: TRBV5-6; size: NA; DNA: TGTGCCAGCAGCCCTCACCGGAGGGGCGAAAAATGGAATGAGCAGTTCTTC; CDR3: CASSPHRRGEKWNEQFF
D: TRBD2; J: TRBJ2-7; V: TRBV7-9; size: NA; DNA: TGTGCCAGCAGCCCCGGGACTAGCGGGCGCGAGCAGTACTTC; CDR3: CASSPGTSGREQYF
D: TRBD1; J: TRBJ2-1; V: TRBV5-1; size: NA; DNA: TGCGCCAGCAGCCCATACGGACAGGGTTCCTACAATGAGCAGTTCTTC; CDR3: CASSPYGQGSYNEQFF
D: TRBD2; J: TRBJ2-1; V: TRBV5-4; size: NA; DNA: TGTGCCAGCAGCACACCCGCTAGCGGGAGCTCCTACAATGAGCAGTTCTTC; CDR3: CASSTPASGSSYNEQFF
D: NA; J: TRBJ2-7; V: TRBV2; size: NA; DNA: TGTGCCAGCAGTGGGGGTTTGGGCCGCGAGCAGTACTTC; CDR3: CASSGGLGREQYF
D: NA; J: TRBJ1-1; V: TRBV19; size: few; DNA: TGTGCTACGGGATGGAGCGCGGAAGCTTTCTTT; CDR3: CATGWSAEAFF
D: TRBD2; J: TRBJ2-7; V: TRBV2; size: NA; DNA: TGTGCCAGCAGTGGGACTAGCGGGCTGGGGCCCGTGAGCGAGCAGTACTTC; CDR3: CASSGTSGLGPVSEQYF
D: TRBD1; J: TRBJ2-7; V: TRBV7-9; size: NA; DNA: TGTGCCAGCAGCTTATCAGGGGGAAAGCTCTACGAGCAGTACTTC; CDR3: CASSLSGGKLYEQYF
D: TRBD2; J: TRBJ2-1; V: TRBV5-6; size: NA; DNA: TGTGCCAGCAGCTTATGGACTAGCGGTGGGTCCTACAATGAGCAGTTCTTC; CDR3: CASSLWTSGGSYNEQFF
D: NA; J: TRBJ2-6; V: TRBV5-1; size: NA; DNA: TGCGCCAGCAGCCTGAGGCAGGCTAGCTCTGGGGCCAACGTCCTGACTTTC; CDR3: CASSLRQASSGANVLTF
D: TRBD1; J: TRBJ2-1; V: TRBV7-9; size: NA; DNA: TGTGCCAGCAGCTTCCCGGACAGGGGCGAGCAGTTCTTC; CDR3: CASSFPDRGEQFF
D: NA; J: TRBJ2-3; V: TRBV5-1; size: NA; DNA: TGCGCCAGCAGCCCTGCTGGGGTGGGGGATACGCAGTATTTT; CDR3: CASSPAGVGDTQYF
D: NA; J: TRBJ2-2; V: TRBV11-2; size: NA; DNA: TGTGCCAGCAGCTTAGAGGTCACCGGGGAGCTGTTTTTT; CDR3: CASSLEVTGELFF
D: NA; J: TRBJ1-6; V: TRBV2; size: few; DNA: TGTGCCAGCAGTGAATTTGGATCCGGGGGGCGTCCCCTCCACTTT; CDR3: CASSEFGSGGRPLHF
D: NA; J: TRBJ2-3; V: TRBV30; size: once; DNA: TGTGCCTGGAGTGTAAGCACAGATACGCAGTATTTT; CDR3: CAWSVSTDTQYF
D: NA; J: TRBJ1-3; V: TRBV30; size: NA; DNA: TGTGCCTGGAGTTCCTCAACGGGAAACACCATATATTTT; CDR3: CAWSSSTGNTIYF
D: TRBD2; J: TRBJ2-1; V: TRBV7-9; size: NA; DNA: TGTGCCAGCAGGGGATTAGCGGGCCTTACCTACAATGAGCAGTTCTTC; CDR3: CASRGLAGLTYNEQFF
D: NA; J: TRBJ2-1; V: TRBV6-5; size: NA; DNA: TGTGCCAGCAGACCCCCGGAGGGAGTTGGGCAGTTCTTC; CDR3: CASRPPEGVGQFF
D: NA; J: TRBJ2-1; V: TRBV5-1; size: NA; DNA: TGCGCCAGCAGCACCGCACCTGGGAGCTCCTACAATGAGCAGTTCTTC; CDR3: CASSTAPGSSYNEQFF